The present TCR beta chain was sequenced within a study of T cell repertoires in cytomegalovirus infection. Overall study context: The study used recently identified HLA-C-restricted and well-studied HLA-B-restricted CMV epitopes. Both CMV infection and a matching HLA type were indicated by public TCR beta signatures. The study, taken as a whole, reports: HLA-C-restricted CMV-specific TCR beta clonotypes were dominant in the ex vivo response.

TCRdb passed the reads through MiXCR, listing each CDR3 protein once. This sample carries more than 95,000 distinct CDR3 sequences, about 31% of them seen once, and the ten largest clones take roughly 53%. This clonotype showed up just a few times. The antigen remains unidentified. The sample here was CD8+ T cells from cultured PBMCs, taken from culture after CMV antigen stimulation. This clonotype was sampled from a human donor in good health (CMV status not recorded). Some clones in this sample may be carry-over from other donors' samples.

The CDR3 here is CASSYATGVNYNEQFF. In DNA, the CDR3 is TGTGCCAGCAGTTACGCGACAGGGGTAAACTACAATGAGCAGTTCTTC. V is TRBV6-2 or TRBV6-3 and J is TRBJ2-1, with 8 bases that match TRBD1. The CDR3 length is 16 residues. CDR1 is MNHEY, CDR2 SVGEGT, per germline. The junction had 6 bases not matched to a gene; V was cut back by 2 bases and J by 3 bases.